The next 28 T cell receptor beta chains were all read from a single sample in a study of T cell responses to AZD1222 COVID-19 vaccine. Profiling relied on immunoSEQ multiplex PCR, and the TCRdb table lists in-frame clones only, not all of them. The table records around 140,000 clones, more than 70% of them present only once. This material consisted of peripheral blood, taken on day 0 of AZD1222 vaccination. These receptors originate from an adult in good health.

The chain employs TRBV5-1 and TRBJ1-6; D is unresolved. Trimming removed 4 bases from V and 6 bases from J, with 20 bases in between. CDR1 is SGHRS and CDR2 is YFSETQ in the germline V gene. CDR3 length: 17 amino acids. CDR3 protein: CASSPEGRRLLNSPLHF. CDR3 coding DNA: TGCGCCAGCAGCCCGGAAGGACGGCGACTGCTTAATTCACCCCTCCACTTT.

This clone was seen once. The gene calls are TRBV18 and TRBJ2-3; D is possibly TRBD2 (6 bases). Trimming took off 6 bases at V and 1 base at J, with 14 bases between the two ends. This CDR3 contains 15 residues. Germline V gene lookup returns CDR1 KGHSH and CDR2 LQKENI. The CDR3 sequence is CASSTTGTGTDTQYF. CDR3 bases: TGTGCCAGCTCTACCACGGGGACTGGCACAGATACGCAGTATTTT.

The V call is TRBV28, the J call TRBJ2-7; D ambiguous. Germline-derived CDR1 and CDR2 are MDHEN and SYDVKM. V gave up 11 bases and J gave up 4 bases, with 18 bases separating them. This CDR3 spans 13 amino acids. The CDR3 coding sequence is TGTGCCCACGGGCTGGCGGACGATTACGAGCAGTACTTC. Amino acid sequence: CAHGLADDYEQYF.

The chain uses TRBV30 and TRBJ1-2; a weak D match, TRBD1 (6 bases). The CDR3 loop spans 13 amino acids. The germline V gene has CDR1 GTSNPN and CDR2 SVGIG (reference sequence). Trimming took 0 bases from V and 6 from J, leaving 11 bases between them. CDR3 in amino acids: CAWSVLRGHGYTF. The CDR3 DNA reads as TGTGCCTGGAGTGTTCTGCGGGGGCATGGCTACACCTTC.

V is TRBV5-4 and J is TRBJ2-7; 9 bases agree with TRBD2. Looked up from germline, CDR1 is SGHNT and CDR2 is YYREEE (reference sequence). This CDR3 is 16 amino acids long. Germline trimming cut 5 bases from V and 5 bases from J; bases unmatched to any gene: 14. The CDR3 DNA sequence: TGTGCCAGCAGTACTGGATTAGCGGGGGCTCTACACGAGCAGTACTTC. Its translation: CASSTGLAGALHEQYF.

The sample holds one count of this clone. The chain recombines TRBV9 with TRBJ2-2; TRBD2 matches at 7 bases. V lost 3 bases to trimming and J lost 2 bases; unmatched junction nucleotides: 7. Germline CDR1 SGDLS, CDR2 YYNGEE. The CDR3 has 16 residues. The CDR3 sequence: CASSGQAGSNTGELFF. CDR3 sequence (DNA): TGTGCCAGCAGCGGACAAGCGGGGTCCAACACCGGGGAGCTGTTTTTT.

The gene calls are TRBV7-9 and TRBJ1-5; D is uncertain. The V end lost 3 bases, the J end lost 1 base, and 10 bases lay between the germline ends. Germline-derived CDR1 and CDR2 are SEHNR and FQNEAQ (reference sequence). The CDR3 loop spans 15 amino acids. CDR3 sequence reads: CASSFADGSNQPQHF. The CDR3 bases are TGTGCCAGCAGCTTTGCGGATGGGAGCAATCAGCCCCAGCATTTT.

The rearrangement uses TRBV4-1 and TRBJ2-7; TRBD2 aligns across 12 bases. CDR1 and CDR2 (germline): MGHRA, YSYEKL. The CDR3 totals 17 residues. Trimming at V came to 1 base and at J to 10 bases, leaving 14 bases not matched to a gene. CDR3: CASSQGRTSGTHNTQYF. Here the CDR3 DNA reads TGCGCCAGCAGCCAAGGAAGGACTAGCGGGACCCACAATACCCAGTACTTC.

The chain has TRBV7-9 and TRBJ2-3, with TRBD2 matching over 11 bases. The V segment lost 5 bases and the J segment 2 bases; nucleotides outside the gene matches: 6. CDR3 length equals 16 residues. Per germline, CDR1 SEHNR and CDR2 FQNEAQ (reference sequence). CDR3 loop: CASSTTLAGDTDTQYF. For the CDR3, the DNA is TGTGCCAGCAGCACCACACTAGCGGGGGACACAGATACGCAGTATTTT. The full variable domain, with the rest looked up from reference TRBV7-9 and TRBJ2-3, is DTGVSQNPRHKITKRGQNVTFRCDPISEHNRLYWYRQTLGQGPEFLTYFQNEAQLEKSRLLSDRFSAERPKGSFSTLEIQRTEQGDSAMYLCASSTTLAGDTDTQYFGPGTRLTVL.

As regards this clone: One end of the junction varies from germline; a read error may be responsible. J is TRBJ2-7 and V is TRBV19; 12 positions agree with TRBD2. CDR1 is LNHDA and CDR2 is SQIVND in the germline V gene (reference sequence). The CDR3 is made up of 16 amino acids. This CDR3 is CASSISSGRASFEQYF. CDR3 bases: TGTGCCAGTAGTATTTCTAGCGGGAGGGCTTCCTTCGAGCAGTACTTC.

The CDR3 DNA follows: TGTGCCAGCAGCCTGAGGGGATCCACTGAAGCTTTCTTT. Its protein product is CASSLRGSTEAFF. The chain has TRBV5-6 and TRBJ1-1, with D tentatively TRBD1 (5 bases). The CDR3 is 13 residues long. Germline lookup yields CDR1 SGHDT and CDR2 YYEEEE. The V end lost 4 bases, the J end lost 4 bases, and 11 bases lay between the germline ends.

This clone appeared once. This rearrangement joins TRBV7-2 to TRBJ2-7, with D hard to call. The CDR3 spans 13 residues. Per germline, CDR1 SGHTA and CDR2 FQGNSA. The V gene lost 2 bases and the J gene lost 2 bases, with 7 bases spanning the gap. Written as DNA, the CDR3 is TGTGCCAGCAGCTTACTAGTCCCCTACGAGCAGTACTTC. Translating it yields CASSLLVPYEQYF.

The V gene is TRBV5-1, the J gene TRBJ1-2; 11 positions agree with TRBD1. V was clipped by 0 bases and J by 6 bases; unmatched bases: 7. Germline CDR1 reads SGHRS; CDR2 reads YFSETQ. The CDR3 consists of 16 residues. CDR3 in amino acids: CASSLAEWTGGHGYTF. As DNA, the CDR3 is TGCGCCAGCAGCTTGGCCGAGTGGACAGGGGGCCATGGCTACACCTTC. Full variable domain (outside the CDR3, taken from reference TRBV5-1 and TRBJ1-2): KAGVTQTPRYLIKTRGQQVTLSCSPISGHRSVSWYQQTPGQGLQFLFEYFSETQRNKGNFPGRFSGRQFSNSRSEMNVSTLELGDSALYLCASSLAEWTGGHGYTFGSGTRLTVV.

This clone was seen just once. The V call is TRBV2, the J call TRBJ1-5; D gene ambiguous. The CDR3 runs to 14 residues. Trimming pared 4 bases from V and 0 bases from J, leaving 7 bases between. Germline lookup yields CDR1 SNHLY and CDR2 FYNNEI. In DNA, the CDR3 is TGTGCCAGCAGTGTAACCCATAGCAATCAGCCCCAGCATTTT. Protein product: CASSVTHSNQPQHF. Together with reference TRBV2 and TRBJ1-5, the CDR3 gives the full variable domain: EPEVTQTPSHQVTQMGQEVILRCVPISNHLYFYWYRQILGQKVEFLVSFYNNEISEKSEIFDDQFSVERPDGSNFTLKIRSTKLEDSAMYFCASSVTHSNQPQHFGDGTRLSIL.

The chain joins TRBV6-6 to TRBJ2-2; D is uncertain. Germline lookup yields CDR1 MNHNY and CDR2 SVGAGI (reference sequence). V was shortened by 3 bases and J by 2 bases, with 7 bases between the two germline ends. The CDR3 runs 14 residues. CDR3 protein: CASSYSVNTGELFF. The CDR3 DNA reads as TGTGCCAGCAGTTATTCGGTCAACACCGGGGAGCTGTTTTTT.

The chain joins TRBV7-2 to TRBJ1-4, with 8 bases lining up with TRBD1. The germline V gene encodes CDR1 SGHTA and CDR2 FQGNSA. CDR3 size: 15 residues. Trimming cost V 4 bases and J 5 bases; bases outside gene matches: 6. This CDR3 is CASSSGGARNEKLFF. Here the CDR3 DNA reads TGTGCCAGCAGCTCAGGGGGCGCTCGAAATGAAAAACTGTTTTTT.

The chain combines TRBV5-1 with TRBJ1-2, with TRBD1 identical over 10 bases. Germline V gene sequence: CDR1 SGHRS, CDR2 YFSETQ. CDR3 length: 14 amino acids. V was pared by 4 bases and J by 4 bases, with 4 bases of the junction left unmatched. The CDR3 sequence: CASSRRQGAYGYTF. DNA for the CDR3: TGCGCCAGCAGCAGACGACAGGGGGCCTATGGCTACACCTTC.

This chain joins TRBV28 and TRBJ2-1; D is ambiguous. Germline lookup yields CDR1 MDHEN and CDR2 SYDVKM. The CDR3 contains 13 residues. The germline V and J ends were trimmed by 5 bases and 0 bases, with 5 bases remaining between them. CDR3 bases: TGTGCCAGCAGTCTCGACTCCTACAATGAGCAGTTCTTC. This gives the protein CASSLDSYNEQFF.

The chain recombines TRBV4-2 with TRBJ1-1; tentatively, D is TRBD1 (5 bases). Germline loops: CDR1 LGHNA, CDR2 YNFKEQ. V lost 3 bases and J 6 bases, leaving 14 bases between the germline ends. The CDR3 covers 14 residues. The CDR3 loop reads CASSQGLGAAEAFF. CDR3 coding DNA: TGTGCCAGCAGCCAGGGGCTAGGGGCCGCTGAAGCTTTCTTT.

The chain carries TRBV3-1 (or the pseudogene TRBV3-2) and TRBJ2-5, with D possibly called TRBD1 or TRBD2 (5 bases each). This CDR3 comprises 13 residues. Germline values: CDR1 LGHDT, CDR2 YNNKEL (reference sequence). Trimming took off 6 bases at V and 4 bases at J, with 12 bases between the two ends. This chain's CDR3 is CASSTGPRETQYF. The CDR3 DNA sequence: TGTGCCAGCAGTACGGGACCCAGAGAGACCCAGTACTTC.

This CDR3 reads CASSLTGNYNSPLHF. The CDR3 nucleotides are TGTGCCAGCAGTTTAACCGGGAATTATAATTCACCCCTCCACTTT. The rearrangement joins TRBV6-2 or TRBV6-3 to TRBJ1-6; D is undetermined. Trimming took 4 bases from V and 4 from J, leaving 11 bases between them. This CDR3 region has 15 residues. The germline gives CDR1 MNHEY, CDR2 SVGEGT.

The chain combines TRBV4-3 with TRBJ1-5; 9 positions agree with TRBD1. Germline V CDR1 and CDR2: LGHNA, YSLEER. J gave up 1 base and V 3 bases, and 10 bases lay outside the gene matches. The CDR3 has 18 amino acids. The CDR3 coding sequence is TGCGCCAGCAGCCAGGGCTATAACAGGGGGCTGAGCAATCAGCCCCAGCATTTT. Encoded protein: CASSQGYNRGLSNQPQHF.

This clone was detected once. This sequence joins TRBV28 and TRBJ1-2; no firm D call. The CDR3 sequence is 13 residues long. The V end was cut by 2 bases, the J end by 4 bases, with 8 bases between. Germline values: CDR1 MDHEN, CDR2 SYDVKM. The CDR3 DNA reads TGTGCCAGCAGTTTAGGAACGGTCTATGGCTACACCTTC. Protein sequence: CASSLGTVYGYTF.

The chain couples TRBV7-9 to TRBJ1-3, with no clear D. CDR1 and CDR2 (germline): SEHNR, FQNEAQ (reference sequence). The CDR3 spans 13 residues. Trimming removed 5 bases at V and 8 bases at J, with 13 bases between. CDR3 in DNA: TGTGCCAGCAGCGGCCGAAATGGTGACACCATATATTTT. The encoded protein is CASSGRNGDTIYF.

Remarks on this clone: It is unclear where the CDR3 begins or ends on the DNA, so no DNA is shown, and the CDR3 is as TCRdb lists it. The V gene is TRBV12-2, the J gene TRBJ1-1. TRBV12-2 is termed a pseudogene. Including both end residues, the CDR3 is 13 amino acids long. CDR3 protein: CASLVGKGTEAFF.

The chain carries TRBV9 and TRBJ2-2; D is ambiguous. Trimming pared 3 bases from V and 4 bases from J, leaving 4 bases between. This CDR3 spans 12 amino acids. The germline V gene has CDR1 SGDLS and CDR2 YYNGEE. CDR3 in DNA: TGTGCCAGCAGCGACAGCACCGGGGAGCTGTTTTTT. This translates into CASSDSTGELFF.

In its sample, this clone was seen once. The V and J genes are TRBV6-2 or TRBV6-3 and TRBJ2-3; a weak D match, TRBD2 (6 bases). The germline V gene encodes CDR1 MNHEY and CDR2 SVGEGT. The V end was cut by 0 bases, the J end by 1 base, with 8 bases between. The CDR3 is 15 amino acids. The DNA for the CDR3 is TGTGCCAGCAGTTACTCCACTAGCCGCACAGATACGCAGTATTTT. Translation gives CASSYSTSRTDTQYF.

This clone appeared once. The V gene is TRBV28, the J gene TRBJ1-5; D gene ambiguous. Trimming removed 2 bases from V and 4 bases from J, with 3 bases in between. The germline V gene has CDR1 MDHEN and CDR2 SYDVKM. This CDR3 region has 12 residues. CDR3 sequence reads: CASSLGNQPQHF. The CDR3 DNA reads as TGTGCCAGCAGTTTAGGGAATCAGCCCCAGCATTTT. The variable domain in full, completed from reference TRBV28 and TRBJ1-5, reads DVKVTQSSRYLVKRTGEKVFLECVQDMDHENMFWYRQDPGLGLRLIYFSYDVKMKEKGDIPEGYSVSREKKERFSLILESASTNQTSMYLCASSLGNQPQHFGDGTRLSIL.